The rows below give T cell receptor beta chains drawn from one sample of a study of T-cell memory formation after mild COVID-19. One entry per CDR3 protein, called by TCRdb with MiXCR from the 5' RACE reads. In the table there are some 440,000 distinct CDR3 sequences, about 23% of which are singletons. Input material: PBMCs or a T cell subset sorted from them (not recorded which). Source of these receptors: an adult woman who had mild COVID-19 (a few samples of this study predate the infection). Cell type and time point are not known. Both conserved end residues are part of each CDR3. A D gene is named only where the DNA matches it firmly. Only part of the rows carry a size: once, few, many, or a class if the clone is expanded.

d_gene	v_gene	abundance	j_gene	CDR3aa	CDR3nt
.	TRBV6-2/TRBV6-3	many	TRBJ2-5	CASSYWGIREETQYF	TGTGCCAGCAGTTACTGGGGTATTCGGGAAGAGACCCAGTACTTC
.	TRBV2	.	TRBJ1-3	CASGSNSGNTIYF	TGTGCCAGCGGGTCCAACTCTGGAAACACCATATATTTT
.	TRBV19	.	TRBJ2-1	CASSQDSPPGNEQFF	TGTGCCAGTAGCCAGGACAGCCCTCCGGGGAATGAGCAGTTCTTC
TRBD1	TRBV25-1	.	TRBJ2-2	CASSDLRSGVLQGTNTGELFF	TGTGCCAGCAGTGACCTTCGGTCCGGGGTCCTACAGGGGACGAACACCGGGGAGCTGTTTTTT
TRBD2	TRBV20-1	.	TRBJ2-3	CSAPSGGTSVDTQYF	TGCAGTGCTCCATCCGGGGGGACTAGCGTAGATACGCAGTATTTT
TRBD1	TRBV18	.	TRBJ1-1	CASSPPGTGGANTEAFF	TGTGCCAGCTCACCTCCCGGGACAGGGGGCGCGAACACTGAAGCTTTCTTT
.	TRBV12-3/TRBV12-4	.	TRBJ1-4	CASTTPGEGEKLFF	TGTGCCAGCACCACGCCGGGGGAAGGAGAAAAACTGTTTTTT
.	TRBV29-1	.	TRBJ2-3	CSVEVGRTDTQYF	TGCAGCGTTGAAGTCGGGCGGACAGATACGCAGTATTTT
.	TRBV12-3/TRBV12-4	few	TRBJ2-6	CASSLRRVLTF	TGTGCCAGCAGTTTAAGGCGCGTCCTGACTTTC
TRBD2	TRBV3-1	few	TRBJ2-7	CASSSPAGGNYEQYF	TGTGCCAGCAGCTCCCCCGCCGGGGGGAACTACGAGCAGTACTTC